The 7 T cell receptor beta chains below come from one sample, sequenced in a study of low-dose radiotherapy and immunotherapy resistance in tumors. Priming of first-strand cDNA relied on TRAV- and TRBV-specific primers (covering alpha and beta chains). Both a constant-region primer and a V-primer adapter served to amplify TCRs across 15 to 20 PCR cycles. One entry per CDR3 protein results from TCRdb running MiXCR on the reads. This sample has roughly 100,000 distinct CDR3 sequences, with less than 25% found just once. Documented time point: after trial treatment. Treatment meaning: LDRT plus nivolumab, ipilimumab, low-dose cyclophosphamide and aspirin (RACIN trial). Sample: PBMCs, taken after low-dose radiotherapy plus immunotherapy. The receptors stem from a male donor with prostate cancer.

This clonotype was seen at least ten times. J is TRBJ2-5 and V is TRBV6-5; 7 nucleotides agree with TRBD2. V lost 6 bases, J lost 4 bases, and 8 bases stayed unmatched. The CDR3 is 14 residues long. In germline, CDR1 is MNHEY, CDR2 SVGAGI. The CDR3 protein is CASRRGRGVETQYF. CDR3 DNA sequence: TGTGCCAGCAGACGGGGTCGGGGGGTAGAGACCCAGTACTTC.

In the case of this clonotype: Since a far larger clone is one base different, this is likely a read error. The gene calls are TRBV7-9 and TRBJ2-1, with 11 bases matching TRBD2. The CDR3 runs 13 residues. Germline V gene data show CDR1 as SEHNR and CDR2 as FQNEAQ (reference sequence). J was trimmed by 7 bases and V by 9 bases; bases with no gene match: 5. CDR3 nucleotide sequence: TGTGCCAGAAGCCTAGCGGGGGGTAATGAGCAGTTCTTC. Its protein product is CARSLAGGNEQFF.

This clonotype has at least ten counts. This chain links TRBV6-2 or TRBV6-3 with TRBJ2-3; a weak D match, TRBD2 (6 bases). The CDR3 consists of 12 residues. Germline CDR1 is MNHEY and CDR2 is SVGEGT. With 7 bases removed from V and 6 bases from J, the gap between germline ends came to 11 bases. The CDR3 bases are TGTGCCAGCACCTTGGCGGGGGATACGCAGTATTTT. Translation: CASTLAGDTQYF.

This clonotype was seen many times. The gene calls are TRBV12-3 or TRBV12-4 and TRBJ1-6, with unresolved D. The CDR3 is 15 residues long. The V end lost 5 bases, the J end lost 5 bases, and 13 bases lay between the germline ends. The CDR3 region has the DNA TGTGCCAGCAGTCCCTCGTCGAGGGATAATTCACCCCTCCACTTT. It encodes CASSPSSRDNSPLHF.

This clonotype was observed at least ten times. This chain uses TRBV5-1 with TRBJ1-4, with D unclear. Germline lookup yields CDR1 SGHRS and CDR2 YFSETQ. The ends were cut back, 0 bases at V and 4 bases at J, with 7 bases in the middle. The CDR3 covers 14 residues. For the CDR3, the DNA is TGCGCCAGCAGCTTGGATGGCATTAATGAAAAACTGTTTTTT. This encodes CASSLDGINEKLFF.

CDR3 DNA: TGTGCCACCAGTGATCTAGCGAGAAACTCCTACAATGAGCAGTTCTTC. It yields the protein CATSDLARNSYNEQFF. The rearrangement joins TRBV24-1 to TRBJ2-1; possible D gene TRBD2, 6 bases. Germline-derived CDR1 and CDR2 are KGHDR and SFDVKD. The germline V and J ends were trimmed by 3 bases and 0 bases, with 11 bases remaining between them. The CDR3 runs to 16 residues.

The chain carries TRBV5-1 and TRBJ2-1; 8 bases match TRBD2. The CDR3 spans 18 residues. The ends lost 1 base at V and 3 bases at J; junction bases unmatched: 12. Per germline, CDR1 SGHRS and CDR2 YFSETQ. For the CDR3, the DNA is TGCGCCAGCAGCTTGATATCGCCCTCCGGGAGGGGCTACAATGAGCAGTTCTTC. It translates to CASSLISPSGRGYNEQFF.